Following are 16 T cell receptor beta chains from one sample sequenced in a study of human T cells and chemical hapten exposure. TCRdb re-derived calls from the RACE reads in MiXCR, one entry per CDR3 protein. Of approximately 110,000 distinct CDR3 sequences in the sample, approximately 10% were seen once. Described time point: patch test 1, 2 weeks after DPC sensitization. Treatment: therapeutic diphenylcyclopropenone sensitization with weekly scalp DPC. Material: whole blood, obtained in connection with sensitization to the hapten diphenylcyclopropenone (DPC). The receptors shown here come from a woman between 40 and 50 years old with alopecia areata. Some clones in this sample may be carry-over from other donors' samples.

This clonotype was observed many times. CDR3: CASSLSGERAQYF. CDR3 bases: TGTGCCAGCAGTCTGTCGGGGGAAAGGGCCCAGTACTTC. The chain uses TRBV5-5 and TRBJ2-5; tentatively, D is TRBD2 (6 bases). The length of the CDR3 is 13 residues. Germline V gene data show CDR1 as SGHKS and CDR2 as YYEKEE (reference sequence). Trimming left V 5 bases short and J 9 bases short, with 17 bases between.

V gene TRBV7-3 combines with J gene TRBJ2-7, with TRBD1 as a possible D gene (6 bases). In germline, CDR1 is SGHTA, CDR2 FQGTGA. Trimming cost V 1 base and J 6 bases, with 16 bases left between them. The CDR3 runs to 15 residues. The CDR3 is CASSLNAGGGGEQYF. DNA for the CDR3: TGTGCCAGCAGCTTAAATGCGGGTGGGGGCGGCGAGCAGTACTTC.

This clonotype was counted many times. The chain employs TRBV30 and TRBJ2-5; D uncertain. The germline CDR1 and CDR2 sequences are GTSNPN and SVGIG (reference sequence). This CDR3 spans 12 amino acids. With 3 bases removed from V and 5 bases from J, the gap between germline ends came to 10 bases. CDR3 sequence reads: CAWRRAGETQYF. CDR3 nucleotide sequence: TGTGCCTGGAGGCGAGCTGGCGAGACCCAGTACTTC.

This clonotype came up a few times. CDR3 in amino acids: CASSQQGPGNTGELFF. The CDR3 DNA sequence: TGTGCCAGCAGCCAACAAGGGCCAGGGAACACCGGGGAGCTGTTTTTT. The chain employs TRBV14 and TRBJ2-2, with D uncertain. Germline CDR1 is SGHDN and CDR2 is FVKESK. The V and J ends lost 2 bases and 1 base respectively, with 11 bases between them. This CDR3 contains 16 residues.

This clonotype was counted many times. J is TRBJ1-2 and V is TRBV7-2, with D perhaps matching TRBD1 (6 bases). The germline CDR1 and CDR2 sequences are SGHTA and FQGNSA. The length of the CDR3 is 13 residues. V dropped 0 bases and J dropped 6 bases, with 8 bases sitting between them. The CDR3 here is CASSLAGGNGYTF. CDR3 DNA sequence: TGTGCCAGCAGCTTAGCAGGGGGGAATGGCTACACCTTC.

This clonotype showed up many times. This rearrangement joins TRBV6-2 or TRBV6-3 to TRBJ2-2; possible D gene TRBD2, 5 bases. This CDR3 has 15 amino acids. V was trimmed by 6 bases and J by 0 bases, leaving 11 bases between them. Germline values: CDR1 MNHEY, CDR2 SVGEGT. CDR3 in DNA: TGTGCCAGCAGCGCCACTAGGCCGAACACCGGGGAGCTGTTTTTT. Amino acid sequence: CASSATRPNTGELFF.

This clonotype has more than one count but fewer than ten. The genes are TRBV27 and TRBJ2-1; 10 positions agree with TRBD2. The germline V gene encodes CDR1 MNHEY and CDR2 SMNVEV (reference sequence). J lost 6 bases, V lost 10 bases, and 21 bases had no gene match. This CDR3 region has 18 residues. The CDR3 bases are TGTGCCACCTCCCTGAAGAGGCTAGCGGGAGACTTGCGCAATGAGCAGTTCTTC. It encodes CATSLKRLAGDLRNEQFF.

There are many counts of this clonotype. The V and J genes are TRBV12-3 or TRBV12-4 and TRBJ1-1; D not certain. The CDR3 is 13 amino acids. With 5 bases removed from V and 1 base from J, the gap between germline ends came to 8 bases. The CDR3 spells CASSPGGNTEAFF. The CDR3 region has the DNA TGTGCCAGCAGTCCTGGAGGGAACACTGAAGCTTTCTTT.

This clonotype appeared many times. The chain is built from TRBV27 and TRBJ1-5; possibly TRBD1 for D (5 bases). Deletions cut 11 bases from V and 2 bases from J, with 13 bases between. The CDR3 contains 13 residues. CDR1 and CDR2 from the germline V gene are MNHEY and SMNVEV (reference sequence). The CDR3, as DNA: TGTGCCGCGGCAGGGACTCGCAATCAGCCCCAGCATTTT. This sequence encodes CAAAGTRNQPQHF.

This clonotype was counted ten times or more. The chain employs TRBV7-2 and TRBJ1-4, with 7 bases identical to TRBD1. Germline trimming cut 3 bases from V and 1 base from J; bases unmatched to any gene: 8. Germline V gene data show CDR1 as SGHTA and CDR2 as FQGNSA. The CDR3 consists of 17 residues. CDR3 residues: CASSLTGSYGTNEKLFF. CDR3 DNA sequence: TGTGCCAGCAGCTTGACAGGGAGTTATGGAACTAATGAAAAACTGTTTTTT. The entire variable domain, with the rest obtained from reference TRBV7-2 and TRBJ1-4, is as follows: GAGVSQSPSNKVTEKGKDVELRCDPISGHTALYWYRQSLGQGLEFLIYFQGNSAPDKSGLPSDRFSAERTGGSVSTLTIQRTQQEDSAVYLCASSLTGSYGTNEKLFFGSGTQLSVL.

The genes are TRBV2 and TRBJ2-7, with 7 bases fitting TRBD2. Germline V gene data show CDR1 as SNHLY and CDR2 as FYNNEI. The V segment lost 7 bases and the J segment 4 bases; nucleotides outside the gene matches: 13. This CDR3 comprises 15 residues. As DNA, the CDR3 is TGTGCCAGCAAGATAACTAGCGCCGCGGCTTACGAGCAGTACTTC. It translates to CASKITSAAAYEQYF.

CDR3 sequence reads: CSARETGWTGELFF. The CDR3, as DNA: TGCAGTGCTAGAGAGACGGGCTGGACCGGGGAGCTGTTTTTT. This rearrangement joins TRBV20-1 to TRBJ2-2; D remains ambiguous. The length of the CDR3 is 14 residues. V lost 0 bases to trimming and J lost 5 bases, with 10 bases between them. Per germline, CDR1 DFQATT and CDR2 SNEGSKA (reference sequence).

This clonotype was seen a few times. V usage is TRBV7-2 and J usage is TRBJ2-7, with D perhaps given as TRBD1 or TRBD2 (5 bases each). V gave up 5 bases and J gave up 6 bases, with 14 bases separating them. Germline V CDR1 and CDR2: SGHTA, FQGNSA. The CDR3 runs to 13 residues. The CDR3 DNA follows: TGTGCCAGCAGCCGGGACCCAACAGGCGAGCAGTACTTC. Translating it yields CASSRDPTGEQYF.

At least ten counts were recorded for this clonotype. V is TRBV7-6 and J is TRBJ2-2; TRBD2 is a possible D gene (5 bases). V gave up 2 bases and J gave up 4 bases, with 8 bases separating them. Germline loops: CDR1 SGHVS, CDR2 FNYEAQ. The CDR3 runs to 14 residues. CDR3 DNA: TGTGCCAGCAGCTTATACGAGGGCACCGGGGAGCTGTTTTTT. Amino acids: CASSLYEGTGELFF.

This clonotype appeared many times. The rearrangement links TRBV12-3 or TRBV12-4 to TRBJ1-3; possible D gene TRBD1, 5 bases. Trimming pared 3 bases from V and 6 bases from J, leaving 12 bases between. The CDR3 length is 14 residues. The CDR3 protein is CASSFGGSENTIYF. The CDR3 DNA follows: TGTGCCAGCAGTTTCGGGGGTTCGGAAAACACCATATATTTT.

By sample fraction, this clonotype is medium-sized (0.01 to 0.1%). The chain is built from TRBV4-3 and TRBJ2-1; 9 bases align to TRBD2. Germline values: CDR1 LGHNA, CDR2 YSLEER. The CDR3 contains 16 residues. The V gene end was trimmed by 0 bases and the J gene end by 4 bases; junction bases not matched to a gene: 4. CDR3 in amino acids: CASSQDPSGNYNEQFF. The CDR3 DNA follows: TGCGCCAGCAGCCAAGACCCTAGCGGGAATTACAATGAGCAGTTCTTC.